The 10 T cell receptor beta chains presented below share a single source sample, sequenced in a study of blood T cells in healthy people across ages. A sample-barcoded 5' primer and a J-beta primer mix were used in a second PCR of roughly 7 to 12 cycles. TCRdb re-analysed the 5' RACE reads in MiXCR, keeping a single row per CDR3 protein. The sample holds 650,000 to 1,000,000 distinct CDR3 sequences, roughly 34% seen once. What was sequenced was blood. All receptors come from a young man in good health.

This clonotype showed up just a few times. This sequence joins TRBV4-1 and TRBJ2-5, with 7 bases identical to TRBD1. The CDR3 length is 15 residues. V lost 1 base, J lost 4 bases, and 6 bases stayed unmatched. CDR1 is MGHRA and CDR2 is YSYEKL in the germline V gene. In DNA form, the CDR3 reads TGCGCCAGCAGCCAAGCGGGACAGAGGAGAGAGACCCAGTACTTC. Translating gives CASSQAGQRRETQYF.

CDR3 sequence (DNA): TGTGCCAGCAGCCAAACGGACTCGGTGGGGGAGACCCAGTACTTC. Translating gives CASSQTDSVGETQYF. V and J are TRBV9 and TRBJ2-5, with D tentatively TRBD2 (5 bases). The CDR3 has 15 residues. The V gene's germline CDR1 is SGDLS and CDR2 YYNGEE. Trimming stripped 4 bases from V and 5 bases from J, with 18 bases between. Together with reference TRBV9 and TRBJ2-5, the CDR3 gives the full variable domain: DSGVTQTPKHLITATGQRVTLRCSPRSGDLSVYWYQQSLDQGLQFLIQYYNGEERAKGNILERFSAQQFPDLHSELNLSSLELGDSALYFCASSQTDSVGETQYFGPGTRLLVL.

This sequence joins TRBV20-1 and TRBJ2-4; 8 bases line up with TRBD2. The J segment lost 2 bases and the V segment lost 7 bases, leaving 16 bases of the junction unmatched. The CDR3 length is 17 residues. Looked up from germline, CDR1 is DFQATT and CDR2 is SNEGSKA (reference sequence). CDR3 sequence: CSVHLLKRGTSKNIQYF. The CDR3 DNA reads TGCAGTGTCCACCTCTTGAAGCGGGGGACTTCCAAAAACATTCAGTACTTC.

The chain uses TRBV4-1 and TRBJ2-1; D is ambiguous. With 0 bases removed from V and 8 bases from J, the gap between germline ends came to 11 bases. Germline V gene data show CDR1 as MGHRA and CDR2 as YSYEKL. CDR3 length: 14 amino acids. The CDR3 coding sequence is TGCGCCAGCAGCCAAGAATCGAGGTCCTATGAGCAGTTCTTC. It codes for CASSQESRSYEQFF.

J is TRBJ1-2 and V is TRBV21-1. TRBV21-1 is an annotated pseudogene. This CDR3 contains 17 residues. Here the CDR3 reads CASSTHLRDLPTYGYTF. The CDR3, as DNA: TGTGCCAGCAGCACTCACCTCCGGGACCTCCCCACCTATGGCTACACCTTC.

The rearrangement links TRBV18 to TRBJ2-7, with 9 bases identical to TRBD1. Per germline, CDR1 KGHSH and CDR2 LQKENI. This CDR3 has 15 amino acids. V lost 2 bases to trimming and J lost 3 bases; unmatched junction nucleotides: 5. CDR3 nucleotide sequence: TGTGCCAGCTCACCAACCGGGACAGGGTTCTACGAGCAGTACTTC. As protein: CASSPTGTGFYEQYF.

The chain employs TRBV15 and TRBJ2-7; TRBD1 agrees at 10 bases. Per germline, CDR1 LNHNV and CDR2 YYDKDF (reference sequence). Trimming removed 3 bases from V and 7 bases from J; junction bases left unmatched: 9. This CDR3 is 15 amino acids long. This CDR3 reads CATSSDRGLNNEQYF. The CDR3 DNA sequence: TGTGCCACCAGCAGCGACAGGGGGCTAAACAATGAGCAGTACTTC.

The rearrangement links TRBV9 to TRBJ2-1; D might be TRBD1 or TRBD2, each matching 6 bases. Germline V CDR1 and CDR2: SGDLS, YYNGEE. The CDR3 has 15 residues. V was shortened by 0 bases and J by 2 bases, with 9 bases between the two germline ends. The CDR3 coding sequence is TGTGCCAGCAGCGTAGAGGGGGGACCCTACAATGAGCAGTTCTTC. It yields the protein CASSVEGGPYNEQFF.

The chain links TRBV7-2 to TRBJ2-7; D is undetermined. CDR1 is SGHTA and CDR2 is FQGNSA in the germline V gene. Between the trimmed V and J ends, which lost 5 bases and 12 bases, there was a span of 23 bases. The CDR3 extends over 14 amino acids. This CDR3 is CASSPAYITETLYF. The CDR3 coding sequence is TGTGCCAGCAGCCCAGCTTATATTACGGAGACCCTGTACTTC.

This clonotype has a count of ten or more. The rearrangement joins TRBV12-3 or TRBV12-4 to TRBJ1-2; D perhaps matches TRBD1 (5 bases). Trimming removed 4 bases at V and 0 bases at J, with 9 bases between. This CDR3 has 14 residues. CDR3 nucleotides: TGTGCCAGCAGTTACAGGAGCACTAACTATGGCTACACCTTC. Protein product: CASSYRSTNYGYTF.